Shown below are 10 T cell receptor beta chains from a single sample sequenced in a study of vaccination and CD4 T cells after COVID-19. Treatment specified: 10-day PBMC culture with coronavirus spike peptide pools or control peptides (ViraFEST assay). An Oncomine TCR Beta short-read assay was used to sequence the DNA from cultured CD4+ T cells. In TCRdb, the PCR reads were re-called with MiXCR into one record per CDR3 protein. The repertoire holds around 20,000 distinct CDR3 sequences, with about 39% as singletons. No antigen has been assigned to these receptors. The sample here was CD4+ T cells from blood, cultured in vitro, taken before SARS-CoV-2 vaccination. Every receptor here comes from a human donor who had recovered from COVID-19.

The chain has TRBV7-9 and TRBJ2-7, with TRBD1 matching 9 bases. The J segment lost 5 bases and the V segment lost 3 bases, leaving 11 bases of the junction unmatched. In germline, CDR1 is SEHNR, CDR2 FQNEAQ (reference sequence). This CDR3 spans 16 amino acids. Here the CDR3 DNA reads TGTGCCAGCAGCTTTTTCCCAGGGACAGGGATACACGAGCAGTACTTC. It translates to CASSFFPGTGIHEQYF.

This chain uses TRBV12-3 or TRBV12-4 with TRBJ1-1, with D unresolved. The V and J ends lost 3 bases and 1 base respectively, with 12 bases between them. The CDR3 runs 15 residues. In nucleotides, the CDR3 is TGTGCCAGCAGTTTGGCCGGGGTATCGAACACTGAAGCTTTCTTT. It is translated as CASSLAGVSNTEAFF.

This clonotype was seen a few times. The V call is TRBV7-2, the J call TRBJ2-5; D gene unclear. This CDR3 comprises 16 residues. Germline-derived CDR1 and CDR2 are SGHTA and FQGNSA. Trimming pared 5 bases from V and 3 bases from J, leaving 19 bases between. CDR3 sequence: CASSAITAALEETQYF. The CDR3 region has the DNA TGTGCCAGCAGCGCGATAACGGCCGCGCTGGAAGAGACCCAGTACTTC.

This rearrangement joins TRBV4-2 to TRBJ1-1; D not certain. The V and J ends lost 0 bases and 4 bases respectively, with 9 bases between them. The CDR3 covers 14 residues. Germline V CDR1 and CDR2: LGHNA, YNFKEQ. The CDR3 spells CASSQDPRSTEAFF. CDR3 DNA sequence: TGTGCCAGCAGCCAAGATCCCCGGAGCACTGAAGCTTTCTTT.

The chain carries TRBV7-2 and TRBJ2-4; D is uncertain. The CDR3 covers 16 residues. Trimming pared 2 bases from V and 1 base from J, leaving 12 bases between. CDR1 is SGHTA and CDR2 is FQGNSA in the germline V gene. CDR3 coding DNA: TGTGCCAGCAGCTTATCTCGGGTTGGGGCCAAAAACATTCAGTACTTC. It yields the protein CASSLSRVGAKNIQYF.

The rearrangement links TRBV6-2 or TRBV6-3 to TRBJ2-7; maybe TRBD1 (6 bases). The CDR3 runs 12 residues. The germline V and J ends were trimmed by 4 bases and 3 bases, with 7 bases remaining between them. Germline-derived CDR1 and CDR2 are MNHEY and SVGEGT. CDR3 nucleotides: TGTGCCAGCAGTTCACAGGGCTACGAGCAGTACTTC. It specifies CASSSQGYEQYF.

The chain uses TRBV28 and TRBJ2-7, with D perhaps TRBD1 or TRBD2 (6 bases each). From germline, CDR1 is MDHEN and CDR2 SYDVKM. V shed 5 bases and J shed 3 bases, with 17 bases lying between them. CDR3 size: 15 residues. For the CDR3, the DNA is TGTGCCAGCAGTCGGGGGCGGAGGCAACACTACGAGCAGTACTTC. It is translated as CASSRGRRQHYEQYF.

V gene TRBV12-3 or TRBV12-4 combines with J gene TRBJ2-1; 8 bases fit TRBD2. J was trimmed by 5 bases and V by 5 bases; bases with no gene match: 5. There are 14 residues in the CDR3. The CDR3 nucleotides are TGTGCCAGCAGTATCGGACTAGCAGACAATGAGCAGTTCTTC. Translated, it gives CASSIGLADNEQFF.

V usage is TRBV7-9 and J usage is TRBJ2-1; TRBD2 agrees at 12 bases. Per germline, CDR1 SEHNR and CDR2 FQNEAQ (reference sequence). The trim removed 1 base at V and 6 bases at J, leaving 13 bases unmatched. CDR3 length: 19 residues. The CDR3 loop is CASSLVRLAGGLGGNEQFF. The CDR3 DNA follows: TGTGCCAGCAGCTTAGTTCGGCTAGCGGGAGGGCTCGGTGGCAATGAGCAGTTCTTC.

As concerns this clonotype: Mismatch with germline at one junction end may stem from a read error. The chain employs TRBV7-9 and TRBJ2-1, with D unresolved. The CDR3 extends over 13 amino acids. The germline V gene encodes CDR1 SEHNR and CDR2 FQNEAQ (reference sequence). The CDR3 bases are TGTGCCAGCAGCTTAGCGGAGACCCCCCGTGGGGTCTTC. Its translation: CASSLAETPRGVF.